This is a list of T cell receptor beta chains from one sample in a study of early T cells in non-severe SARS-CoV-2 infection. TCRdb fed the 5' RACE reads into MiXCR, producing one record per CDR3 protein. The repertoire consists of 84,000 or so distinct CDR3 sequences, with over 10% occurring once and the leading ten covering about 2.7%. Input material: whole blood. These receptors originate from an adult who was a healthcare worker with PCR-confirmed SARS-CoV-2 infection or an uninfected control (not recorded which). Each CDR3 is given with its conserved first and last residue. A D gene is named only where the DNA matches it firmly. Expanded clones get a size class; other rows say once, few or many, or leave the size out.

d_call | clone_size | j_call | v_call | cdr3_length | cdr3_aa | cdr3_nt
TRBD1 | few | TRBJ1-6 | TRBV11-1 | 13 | CASSSAGGSPLHF | TGTGCCAGCAGCTCGGCAGGGGGGTCACCCCTCCACTTT
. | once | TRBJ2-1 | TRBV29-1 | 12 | CSGLLMDAEQFF | TGCAGCGGTCTTCTAATGGACGCTGAGCAGTTCTTC
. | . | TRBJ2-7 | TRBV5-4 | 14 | CASSLQGLDYEQYF | TGTGCCAGCAGCCTACAGGGTTTGGACTACGAGCAGTACTTC
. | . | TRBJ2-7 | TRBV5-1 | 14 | CASSPGDRLVEQYF | TGCGCCAGCAGCCCGGGGGACCGCCTCGTGGAGCAGTACTTC
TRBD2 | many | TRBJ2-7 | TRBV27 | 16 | CASGHGGLAGAYEQYF | TGTGCCAGCGGCCACGGCGGGCTAGCGGGAGCCTACGAGCAGTACTTC
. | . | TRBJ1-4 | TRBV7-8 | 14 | CASSFPGSNEKLFF | TGTGCCAGCAGCTTTCCCGGGTCTAATGAAAAACTGTTTTTT
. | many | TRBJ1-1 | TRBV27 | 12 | CASSWPGAEAFF | TGTGCCAGCAGTTGGCCGGGCGCTGAAGCTTTCTTT
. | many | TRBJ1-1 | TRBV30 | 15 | CAWSVWGRENTEAFF | TGTGCCTGGAGTGTATGGGGCAGGGAGAACACTGAAGCTTTCTTT
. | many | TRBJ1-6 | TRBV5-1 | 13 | CASSLLYDSPLHF | TGCGCCAGCAGCTTGTTGTACGATTCACCCCTCCACTTT
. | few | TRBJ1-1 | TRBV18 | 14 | CASSPGTTNTEAFF | TGTGCCAGCTCACCCGGGACGACGAACACTGAAGCTTTCTTT
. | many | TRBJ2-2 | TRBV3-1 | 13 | CASSLGGPGELFF | TGTGCCAGCAGCCTAGGGGGTCCCGGGGAGCTGTTTTTT
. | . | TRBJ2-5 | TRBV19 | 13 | CASIRGWKETQYF | TGTGCCAGTATCCGGGGCTGGAAAGAGACCCAGTACTTC
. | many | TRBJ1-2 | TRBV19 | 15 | CASSIDLGGNYGYTF | TGTGCCAGTAGTATAGATCTGGGGGGGAACTATGGCTACACCTTC
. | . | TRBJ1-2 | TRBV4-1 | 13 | CASSHQLSTGYTF | TGCGCCAGCAGCCACCAGTTGAGCACCGGCTACACCTTC
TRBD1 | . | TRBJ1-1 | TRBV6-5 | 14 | CASSYLPGGAEAFF | TGTGCCAGCAGTTACCTCCCAGGGGGCGCCGAAGCTTTCTTT
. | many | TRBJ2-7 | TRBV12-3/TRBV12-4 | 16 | CASSPALVARSYEQYF | TGTGCCAGCAGTCCCGCTTTGGTGGCAAGGTCCTACGAGCAGTACTTC
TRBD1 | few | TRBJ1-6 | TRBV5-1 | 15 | CASGPGTGLGSPLHF | TGCGCCAGCGGCCCTGGGACAGGGCTAGGTTCACCCCTCCACTTT
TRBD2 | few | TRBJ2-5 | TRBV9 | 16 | CASSIEGGTMRETQYF | TGTGCCAGCAGCATAGAGGGAGGGACTATGAGAGAGACCCAGTACTTC
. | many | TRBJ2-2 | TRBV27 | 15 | CASGRIGENTGELFF | TGTGCCAGCGGGAGGATCGGGGAGAACACCGGGGAGCTGTTTTTT
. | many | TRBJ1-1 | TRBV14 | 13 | CASSVGGNTEAFF | TGTGCCAGCAGCGTGGGGGGGAACACTGAAGCTTTCTTT
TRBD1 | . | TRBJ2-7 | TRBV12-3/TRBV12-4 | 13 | CASSPGTDYEQYF | TGTGCCAGCAGTCCCGGGACAGACTACGAGCAGTACTTC
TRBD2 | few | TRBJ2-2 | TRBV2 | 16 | CASRQEAGINTGELFF | TGTGCCAGCCGGCAAGAAGCGGGGATTAACACCGGGGAGCTGTTTTTT
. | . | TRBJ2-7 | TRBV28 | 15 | CASSFLPGVAYEQYF | TGTGCCAGCAGTTTCTTGCCCGGAGTAGCCTACGAGCAGTACTTC
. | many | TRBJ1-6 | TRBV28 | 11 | CASSSDSPLHF | TGTGCCAGCAGTTCAGACTCACCCCTCCACTTT
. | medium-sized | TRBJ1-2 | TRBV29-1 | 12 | CSVDKGFEGYTF | TGCAGCGTTGACAAAGGGTTCGAGGGCTACACCTTC
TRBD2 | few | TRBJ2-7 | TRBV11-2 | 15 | CASRSGLADAYEQYF | TGTGCCAGCAGATCGGGACTAGCGGACGCCTACGAGCAGTACTTC
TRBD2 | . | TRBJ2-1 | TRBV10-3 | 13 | CAISGGAYNEQFF | TGTGCCATCAGCGGGGGGGCCTACAATGAGCAGTTCTTC
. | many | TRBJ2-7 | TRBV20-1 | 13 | CSASTVRRYEQYF | TGCAGTGCTAGTACGGTCAGGCGGTACGAGCAGTACTTC
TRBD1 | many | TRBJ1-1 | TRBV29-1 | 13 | CSAIRDSNTEAFF | TGCAGCGCCATCCGGGACAGCAACACTGAAGCTTTCTTT
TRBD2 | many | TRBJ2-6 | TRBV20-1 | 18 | CSAIPLLAGRSGANVLTF | TGCAGTGCTATACCTTTGCTAGCGGGAAGGTCTGGGGCCAACGTCCTGACTTTC
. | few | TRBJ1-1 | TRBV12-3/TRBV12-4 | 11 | CASRGGTEAFF | TGTGCCAGCAGGGGAGGCACTGAAGCTTTCTTT
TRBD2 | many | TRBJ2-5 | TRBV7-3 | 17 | CASSLNWTRDPKETQYF | TGTGCCAGCAGCTTAAATTGGACTAGGGATCCTAAAGAGACCCAGTACTTC
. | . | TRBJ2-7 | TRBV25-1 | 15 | CASSDPGTGSYEQYF | TGTGCCAGCAGTGACCCTGGGACGGGCTCCTACGAGCAGTACTTC
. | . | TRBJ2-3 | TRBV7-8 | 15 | CASSLNSGSTDTQYF | TGTGCCAGCAGCTTAAATTCAGGTAGCACAGATACGCAGTATTTT
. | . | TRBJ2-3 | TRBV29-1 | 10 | CIAGGDTQYF | TGCATCGCCGGTGGGGATACGCAGTATTTT
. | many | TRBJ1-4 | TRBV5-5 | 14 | CASREGPTNEKLFF | TGTGCCAGCAGGGAGGGTCCAACTAATGAAAAACTGTTTTTT
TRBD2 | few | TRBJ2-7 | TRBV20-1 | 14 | CSASGSSGIYEQYF | TGCAGTGCTAGTGGAAGTAGCGGGATTTACGAGCAGTACTTC
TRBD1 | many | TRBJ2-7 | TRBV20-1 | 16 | CSARRGQGGVYDEQYF | TGCAGTGCTAGAAGGGGACAGGGTGGGGTCTATGACGAGCAGTACTTC
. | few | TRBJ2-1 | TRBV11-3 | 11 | CASSSSFEQFF | TGTGCCAGCAGCTCTAGCTTCGAGCAGTTCTTC
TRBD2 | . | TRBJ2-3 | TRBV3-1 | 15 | CASSQTMGLSNTQYF | TGTGCCAGCAGCCAAACCATGGGACTATCGAATACGCAGTATTTT
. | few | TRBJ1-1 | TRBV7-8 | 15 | CASSLDWQANTEAFF | TGTGCCAGCAGCTTAGATTGGCAGGCGAACACTGAAGCTTTCTTT
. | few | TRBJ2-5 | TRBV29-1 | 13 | CSVYPGIGETQYF | TGCAGCGTCTACCCAGGGATAGGAGAGACCCAGTACTTC
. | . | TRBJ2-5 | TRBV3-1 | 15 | CASSLSSDGQETQYF | TGTGCCAGCAGCCTTTCCTCGGACGGCCAAGAGACCCAGTACTTC
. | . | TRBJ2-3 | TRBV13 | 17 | CASSSPGTPISTDTQYF | TGTGCCAGCAGCTCACCCGGGACACCAATCTCCACAGATACGCAGTATTTT
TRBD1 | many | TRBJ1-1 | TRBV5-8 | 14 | CASRVQGLGTEAFF | TGTGCCAGCAGAGTACAGGGGTTGGGGACTGAAGCTTTCTTT
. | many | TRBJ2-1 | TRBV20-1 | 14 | CSARVAGLSNEQFF | TGCAGTGCTAGAGTGGCGGGGTTAAGCAATGAGCAGTTCTTC
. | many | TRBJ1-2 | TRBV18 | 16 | CASSPPGPRWGYGYTF | TGTGCCAGCTCACCTCCGGGACCCCGATGGGGTTATGGCTACACCTTC
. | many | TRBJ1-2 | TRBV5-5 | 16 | CASSLAMEGPRDGYTF | TGTGCCAGCAGCTTGGCTATGGAGGGTCCACGGGATGGCTACACCTTC
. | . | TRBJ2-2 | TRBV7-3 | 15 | CASSVARRGTGELFF | TGTGCCAGCAGCGTAGCGCGGAGGGGCACCGGGGAGCTGTTTTTT
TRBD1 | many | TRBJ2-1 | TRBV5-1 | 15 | CASSGTGNSYNEQFF | TGCGCCAGCTCCGGGACAGGGAACTCCTACAATGAGCAGTTCTTC
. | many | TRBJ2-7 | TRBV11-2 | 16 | CASSLSAGSLSYEQYF | TGTGCCAGCAGCTTGTCGGCCGGGAGCCTCTCCTACGAGCAGTACTTC
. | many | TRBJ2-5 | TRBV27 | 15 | CASRSGQGLRETQYF | TGTGCCAGCAGGTCGGGGCAGGGCCTCCGGGAGACCCAGTACTTC
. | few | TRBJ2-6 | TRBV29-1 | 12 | CSVDSGANVLTF | TGCAGCGTAGACTCTGGGGCCAACGTCCTGACTTTC
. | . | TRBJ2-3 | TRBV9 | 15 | CASSVDSSSTDTQYF | TGTGCCAGCAGCGTGGACAGCAGCAGCACAGATACGCAGTATTTT